This record concerns one T cell receptor (beta chain) sequence. Its binding antigen is unknown. Sequence at one end of the junction differs from germline and may be a read error. Ophthalmopathy patients had moderately to severely active disease, Clinical Activity Score of at least 3, NOSPECS grade of at least 4, and duration under 3 months. Any patient with an uncontrolled infection, another autoimmune disease, pregnancy or lactation was excluded. Diagnoses were established on the basis of clinical symptoms, serum thyroxine and TRAb, thyroid ultrasound, and orbital computed tomography. Ficoll-Paque density gradient centrifugation was used to isolate PBMCs from around 9.1 ml of fresh peripheral blood. Trizol reagent was used to extract total RNA, and RNA quality was then checked on an Agilent 2100 Bioanalyzer. The sample originates from a study of T cells in Graves' hyperthyroidism and ophthalmopathy (dated by TCRdb to about 2019). Turning to the overall study: Peripheral blood was collected at initial diagnosis, before any treatment. TCR V-J signatures able to tell the groups apart were searched for in a discovery cohort of 95 or so patients, of whom around 42 had Graves' ophthalmopathy and around 58 had stable Graves' hyperthyroidism. Prospective prediction of ophthalmopathy was tested in an independent validation cohort consisting of roughly 19 hyperthyroidism patients and around 16 patients who later progressed to ophthalmopathy. For training and testing, the 100 or so patients in the discovery cohort were randomly divided in a 7:3 ratio. The study also compared thyroid tissue and blood T-cell repertoires from a handful of Graves' hyperthyroidism patients. Once sampling was done, hyperthyroidism patients were given methimazole at a starting dose of 30 mg daily, whereas ophthalmopathy patients were given high-dose intravenous methylprednisolone. TCR Vbeta CDR3 sequencing of approximately 140 peripheral blood samples (over 40 ophthalmopathy, under 80 hyperthyroidism and about 17 progressor patients) is reported in the paper. Beyond this particular receptor, the publication reports: Blood samples also contained most of the expanded thyroid clonotypes (frequency above 0.001), which suggests that blood repertoires may reflect thyroid immune responses. A model built on a 13 V-J signature distinguished ophthalmopathy from stable hyperthyroidism, reaching about 88% sensitivity and around 81% specificity in cross-validation and 80%/75% in testing. No statistical method was used to set the sample size in advance, and investigators knew the group allocation. In validation, the model predicted progression to ophthalmopathy a median of about 6 months before onset, with approximately 70% sensitivity and more than 72% specificity.

Per the germline V gene, SGHTA is the CDR1 and FQGNSA is the CDR2. From the cysteine up to the phenylalanine, the CDR3 has a length of 16 residues. Only the CDR3 DNA is retained, 48 bases long and in frame from the first base. The TCR beta CDR3 regions were amplified from RNA transcripts. A first-round RT-PCR of the TCR CDR3 used the HTBI primer set with the Qiagen OneStep RT-PCR kit. Libraries were constructed in a second round of multiplex PCR, after which size selection and purification were carried out. The libraries were sequenced on an Illumina HiSeq2000 using paired-end 100 bp reads. The study's own analysis went as follows. SOAPnuke was used to process the raw data, removing reads that contained adapters or uncalled bases, had a mean Phred below 15, or lacked an exact match to the constant primer or identifier. COPE v1.2.5 was used to merge the high-quality paired reads, and each unique nucleotide sequence was defined as a clonotype. MiTCR v1.1 was used to align the clonotypes against IMGT TRBV, TRBD and TRBJ reference segments. The analysis included only V-J combinations with a frequency above 0.0001, which together covered roughly 99% of the repertoires. The TCS score was defined as the ratio of F50 (clonal expansion) to E x V (chaos), calculated using BLOSUM62-based TCRdist between CDR3 peptides within each V-J. Welch's t-statistics and random forest reduced 450 to 600 V-J features to around 14, which were used in a naive Bayes classifier (R e1071). TCRdb took the public reads, trimmed them with fastp at Q25, ran MiXCR for clone calling and kept in-frame beta chains. Every CDR3 protein is listed once, alongside the most common genes and DNA of its rows. The V and J calls follow TCRdb's processing rather than the paper's. For this sample there are hundreds of thousands of distinct CDR3 sequences; about 14% appear just once. The ten largest make up approximately 12% of the sample.

Recombination joined TRBV7-2 with TRBJ1-1, with 7 bases aligning to TRBD1. Input material: blood. This TCR derives from a woman between 45 and 60 years old with Graves' ophthalmopathy. Here is the DNA: TGTGCCAGCAGCTTAACCTCGGACAGGTCGAACACTGAGGCTTTCTTT. It specifies CASSLTSDRSNTEAFF.